The 11 T cell receptor beta chains reported below all come from one sample, sequenced in a study of T cells in tuberculosis. Sequencing used immunoSEQ multiplex PCR; TCRdb keeps in-frame clones, though not all of them. The data hold about 29,000 clones, with approximately 93% observed a single time. The sequenced sample was PBMCs. Every receptor here comes from a donor between 10 and 35 years old with latent tuberculosis or without tuberculosis infection.

The chain has TRBV27 and TRBJ2-1; TRBD2 matches at 9 bases. Looked up from germline, CDR1 is MNHEY and CDR2 is SMNVEV (reference sequence). The CDR3 spans 18 residues. The trim removed 2 bases at V and 1 base at J, leaving 9 bases unmatched. As DNA, the CDR3 is TGTGCCAGCAGTTTAGGTGCGGGGGGGGTTAAATCCTACAATGAGCAGTTCTTC. It is translated as CASSLGAGGVKSYNEQFF.

This chain connects TRBV2 to TRBJ2-3; D possibly corresponds to TRBD2 (5 bases). There are 18 residues in the CDR3. CDR1 and CDR2 from the germline V gene are SNHLY and FYNNEI. V was shortened by 5 bases and J by 0 bases, with 21 bases between the two germline ends. The CDR3 DNA reads as TGTGCCAGCAGTTACCGTCCCGATCGGGATGCTAGCACAGATACGCAGTATTTT. Its translation is CASSYRPDRDASTDTQYF.

As DNA, the CDR3 is TGTGCCAGCAGTGAGGTGAGCCCGATTTATGGCTACACCTTC. Protein sequence: CASSEVSPIYGYTF. The chain couples TRBV6-1 to TRBJ1-2; no reliable D call. Per the germline V gene, CDR1 is MNHNS and CDR2 is SASEGT. The CDR3 contains 14 residues. Trimming shortened V by 3 bases and J by 5 bases, and 13 bases separated the two germline ends.

V and J are TRBV28 and TRBJ2-3; 9 bases agree with TRBD2. This CDR3 region has 16 residues. CDR1 is MDHEN, CDR2 SYDVKM, per germline. V shed 6 bases and J 1 base; nucleotides not matched to a gene: 8. The CDR3 here is CASSPVAGGGTDTQYF. The CDR3 DNA follows: TGTGCCAGCAGCCCTGTGGCGGGAGGGGGCACAGATACGCAGTATTTT.

The chain employs TRBV5-4 and TRBJ1-1, with 7 positions matching TRBD1. This CDR3 spans 16 amino acids. The germline V gene has CDR1 SGHNT and CDR2 YYREEE (reference sequence). The ends lost 4 bases at V and 0 bases at J; junction bases unmatched: 9. CDR3 in DNA: TGTGCCAGCAGCCCTAGGGACAGTTCGTTGAACACTGAAGCTTTCTTT. Protein sequence: CASSPRDSSLNTEAFF.

This clone was detected once. CDR3 nucleotides: TGTGCCAGCAGTGGTAGCGGGGGGGCAGATACGCAGTATTTT. Protein product: CASSGSGGADTQYF. The chain carries TRBV6-4 and TRBJ2-3; TRBD2 matches 11 bases. Germline CDR1 and CDR2: MRHNA and SNTAGT. CDR3 length: 14 residues. V lost 4 bases to trimming and J lost 4 bases; unmatched junction nucleotides: 1.

This clone was observed a single time. V and J are TRBV6-1 and TRBJ2-7; 11 bases map to TRBD2. Germline V gives CDR1 MNHNS, CDR2 SASEGT. V gave up 4 bases and J gave up 4 bases; unmatched junction bases: 12. The CDR3 has 17 residues. CDR3 in DNA: TGTGCCAGCAGTGGATCAAAAATAGCGGGAGGGCGGTACGAGCAGTACTTC. This sequence encodes CASSGSKIAGGRYEQYF.

CDR3 nucleotide sequence: TGTGCCAGCAGTGCAGCTAGCGGGAGTGCAGACGAGCAGTACTTC. Protein sequence: CASSAASGSADEQYF. The chain links TRBV6-1 to TRBJ2-7; 10 bases agree with TRBD2. The CDR3 length is 15 residues. Trimming cost V 4 bases and J 5 bases; bases outside gene matches: 8. The germline gives CDR1 MNHNS, CDR2 SASEGT.

V gene TRBV19 combines with J gene TRBJ1-2, with 7 bases aligning to TRBD1. Germline V gives CDR1 LNHDA, CDR2 SQIVND (reference sequence). This CDR3 is built from 15 residues. After removal of 3 bases from V and 5 bases from J, the junction contained 9 bases not matched to a gene. The CDR3 bases are TGTGCCAGTAGTATCCGCCCGACAGGGCAGTATGGCTACACCTTC. It codes for CASSIRPTGQYGYTF.

This chain connects TRBV30 to TRBJ2-7; 7 bases fit TRBD2. The germline CDR1 and CDR2 sequences are GTSNPN and SVGIG (reference sequence). With V trimmed by 8 bases and J by 2 bases, 9 bases remained unmatched. CDR3 length equals 13 residues. The CDR3: CARSTAGTYEQYF. DNA of the CDR3: TGTGCCAGATCGACAGCGGGGACCTACGAGCAGTACTTC. The full variable domain, its missing parts supplied by reference TRBV30 and TRBJ2-7, is SQTIHQWPATLVQPVGSPLSLECTVEGTSNPNLYWYRQAAGRGLQLLFYSVGIGQISSEVPQNLSASRPQDRQFILSSKKLLLSDSGFYLCARSTAGTYEQYFGPGTRLTVT.

J is TRBJ1-1 and V is TRBV5-1; no reliable D call. V was clipped by 0 bases and J by 0 bases, with 9 bases between them. This CDR3 comprises 15 residues. CDR1 and CDR2 from the germline V gene are SGHRS and YFSETQ. CDR3 sequence reads: CASSLDINMNTEAFF. Here the CDR3 DNA reads TGCGCCAGCAGCTTGGATATCAACATGAACACTGAAGCTTTCTTT.